This TCR beta chain originates from a study of shared clonotypes between healthy human individuals (dated by TCRdb to about 2020). About the full investigation: A couple of women and a few men aged 18 to 49 years were included in the cohort. Per donor, three plates each were used for CD4 naive and CD4 memory, two for CD8 naive, and one for CD8 memory. Blood TCR repertoires of roughly five healthy adults were deeply sequenced to estimate repertoire size and the extent of clonotype sharing between individuals. To increase sequencing depth and limit assay-specific biases, different laboratories used diverse techniques to prepare libraries and sequence TCR repertoires. Between about 0.94 and 8.9 billion PBMCs per donor were obtained by leukapheresis.

Healthy HIV-negative adults with no recently reported acute infections or vaccinations were included as donors. Every donor was a Caucasian adult living in Nashville, Tennessee, USA. CD4+ T cells were enriched by magnetic negative selection; naive cells were then positively selected on CD45RA, and the negative fraction formed the memory subset. Blood was collected by leukapheresis, and PBMCs were isolated by Ficoll-Histopaque density gradient centrifugation and then cryopreserved in liquid nitrogen vapor phase. Analytical flow cytometry was used to check the purity and quantity of each magnetically sorted T cell population. Genomic DNA was isolated from every sorted fraction and measured by UV absorbance on a Nanodrop 2000c. Study-level results and caveats: Naive subsets generally had larger estimated clonotype richness than memory subsets. Pairwise subsampling indicated that sequencing depth was expected to affect the degree of clonotype sharing among donors. Rarefaction of sorted-subset datasets indicated incomplete sequencing despite the large sequencing depth. Sampling was limited to blood, and TCR repertoires in tissue likely differ from TCR repertoires in blood. The small number of donors limited the genetic and exposure-history diversity represented. Compared with non-shared clonotypes, clonotypes shared by all four sorted-subset donors had higher generation probabilities. Sharing across several donors was observed for approximately 5% of naive CD4, over 3% of naive CD8, 2% to 2.5% of memory CD4, and roughly 0.4% of memory CD8 clonotypes.

On this clone: Its target antigen remains unknown. There are no base qualities to consult, and no much larger clone falls within one base.

TCR CDR3 regions were amplified from genomic DNA by multiplex PCR using the deep immunoSEQ assay. Extracted genomic DNA from each cell subset was spread evenly across all wells of several immunoSEQ 96-well plates, with each plate serving as a replicate. For sorted subsets, each replicate PCR was loaded with approximately 190 ng genomic DNA, equivalent to some 27,000 T cell genomes. The purified libraries were quantified using a Qubit 3.0 fluorometer, sized with a Bioanalyzer 2100, and then quantified again using the KAPA Library Quantification kit. Every immunoSEQ 96-well plate was sequenced on a separate single-read 150-cycle Illumina NextSeq 550 flow cell. The study's processing was this. The immunoSEQ output contained only junctional sequences without quality scores, so filtering could not match that applied to full-length reads. Sequences were annotated with PyIR, a Python wrapper for IgBLAST v1.9, and V/J genes and CDR3 were assigned using IMGT germline references. Reads were filtered out if the reads had weak V/J assignments (E-value above 1e-6), no CDR3, stop codons, out-of-frame junctions, or ambiguous translated residues. A V3J clonotype was defined by an identical inferred V gene, J gene, and CDR3 amino acid sequence. The percentage overlap between two repertoires was calculated by dividing the number of shared unique clonotypes by the size of the smaller repertoire. Repertoire richness was assessed with RTK rarefaction, the Chao1 estimator, and Recon v2.1 estimates of unobserved clonotypes. OLGA was used to compute generation probabilities for all TCRbeta clonotypes that the gDNA method yielded from a handful of donors. Drawn from immuneACCESS, this table holds only the in-frame rearrangements with V and J called that TCRdb kept. Clones are partly lost; checked studies trace under half to an unresolved V gene and leave the rest unexplained. V and J calls plus clone size are reproduced from that table; the DNA served to infer D and trimming. The sample data list millions of clones, and around nine tenths of these were observed just once. In total, the top ten clones hold more than 0.12% of the sample.

Sequenced sample: naive CD4+ T cells sorted from blood. The sample's cell subset or site label, in plain terms: CD45RA+ positively selected. The receptor was derived from a man aged 18 to 29 in good health.

The CDR3 protein sequence reads: CASGLGSQGGGQPQHF. The nucleotides read TGTGCTAGTGGTTTGGGCTCACAGGGAGGCGGTCAGCCCCAGCATTTT. The sequence links TRBV12-5 to TRBJ1-5; TRBD1 could be the D gene, as 6 bases match. Deletion took 1 base off V and 6 bases off J, with a span of 16 bases between the germline ends. From a lookup of the germline V gene, CDR1 and CDR2 are LGHNT and FRNRAP. Taken from cysteine to phenylalanine, the CDR3 has 16 residues. The sequence is cut down to CDR3 DNA, 48 bases in frame from base 1. The full variable domain, completed from the reference TRBV12-5 and TRBJ1-5 proteins outside the CDR3, reads DARVTQTPRHKVTEMGQEVTMRCQPILGHNTVFWYRQTMMQGLELLAYFRNRAPLDDSGMPKDRFSAEMPDATLATLKIQPSEPRDSAVYFCASGLGSQGGGQPQHFGDGTRLSIL.